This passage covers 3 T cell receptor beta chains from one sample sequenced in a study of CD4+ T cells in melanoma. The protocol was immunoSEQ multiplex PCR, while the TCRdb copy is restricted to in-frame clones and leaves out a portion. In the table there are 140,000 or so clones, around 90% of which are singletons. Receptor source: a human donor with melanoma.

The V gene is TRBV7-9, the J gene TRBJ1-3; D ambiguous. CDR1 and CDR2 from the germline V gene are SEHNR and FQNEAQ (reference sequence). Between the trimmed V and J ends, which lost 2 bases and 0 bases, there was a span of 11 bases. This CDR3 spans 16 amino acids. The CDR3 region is CASSLSSWSSGNTIYF. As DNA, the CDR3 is TGTGCCAGCAGCTTATCGTCGTGGAGCTCTGGAAACACCATATATTTT.

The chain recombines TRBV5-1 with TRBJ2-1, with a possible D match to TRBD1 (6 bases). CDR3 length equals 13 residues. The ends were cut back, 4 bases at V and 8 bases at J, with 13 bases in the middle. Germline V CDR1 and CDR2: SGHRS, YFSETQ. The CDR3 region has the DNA TGCGCCAGCAGCACCAGGACAGCCCATGAGCAGTTCTTC. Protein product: CASSTRTAHEQFF.

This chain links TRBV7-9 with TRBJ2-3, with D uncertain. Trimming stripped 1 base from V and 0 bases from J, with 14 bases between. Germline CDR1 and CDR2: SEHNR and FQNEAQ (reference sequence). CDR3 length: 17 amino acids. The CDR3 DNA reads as TGTGCCAGCAGCTTAGTAGTACTGACAACTAGCACAGATACGCAGTATTTT. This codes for CASSLVVLTTSTDTQYF.